This T cell receptor beta chain was sequenced during a study of shared clonotypes between healthy human individuals. Study details: Each donor's CD4 naive and CD4 memory cells filled three plates apiece, CD8 naive two, and CD8 memory one.

Trimming left V 0 bases short and J 6 bases short, with 12 bases between. This CDR3 region has 14 residues. Germline lookup yields CDR1 SGHDT and CDR2 YYEEEE. In the case of this clone: Its antigen is undetermined.

Whole-study results and caveats: The study found lower generation probabilities in non-shared clonotypes than in those shared by all four donors. Among the subsets, naive ones generally showed larger estimated richness than memory ones. Owing to a small donor count, the genetic and exposure-history diversity represented was limited.

The method was immunoSEQ multiplex PCR; TCRdb's version includes in-frame clones alone and lacks a portion of them. Of 950,000 to 1,300,000 clones in the sample, more than 60% were seen once. The rearrangement uses TRBV5-6 and TRBJ1-1; unclear D gene. This clonotype was sampled from a young man in good health. The material sequenced was memory CD4+ T cells sorted from blood. Sample subset: CD45RA-negative fraction. The DNA of the CDR3 is TGTGCCAGCAGCTTGGGCACGGGTAGGGCTGAAGCTTTCTTT. This encodes CASSLGTGRAEAFF. The entire variable domain, with the rest obtained from reference TRBV5-6 and TRBJ1-1, is as follows: DAGVTQSPTHLIKTRGQQVTLRCSPKSGHDTVSWYQQALGQGPQFIFQYYEEEERQRGNFPDRFSGHQFPNYSSELNVNALLLGDSALYLCASSLGTGRAEAFFGQGTRLTVV.